This T cell receptor (beta chain) is from a study of cytomegalovirus exposure and HLA in healthy donors. Unmatched junction bases numbered 6, after V lost 4 bases and J lost 3 bases. Germline-derived CDR1 and CDR2 are MGHRA and YSYEKL. CDR3 length equals 14 residues. The donors comprised healthy bone marrow donors. Vbeta (60) and Jbeta (13) primers were used in the PCR. Assay used: immunoSEQ multiplex PCR; TCRdb lists only in-frame clones, some missing. This sample contains 100,000 to 150,000 clones. This chain connects TRBV4-1 to TRBJ2-7; 7 bases map to TRBD2. The sample consisted of PBMCs. This receptor was identified in a man between 18 and 29 years old in good health and CMV-seronegative. In DNA, the CDR3 is TGCGCCAGCAGCCTCTTGGGGGGGTACTACGAGCAGTACTTC. Its translation: CASSLLGGYYEQYF.